The clone carrying this TCR beta chain has just one count. What it binds is unknown. Every isolated RNA sample was fully reverse transcribed, so sequencing captured expressed TCRB transcripts. About 3.7 million reads, on average, came from each naive, central memory and regulatory T cell sample. Using immunoSEQ multiplex PCR, the repertoire was profiled, and TCRdb retains in-frame clones only, with some absent. The table shows about 180,000 clones, with approximately 13% occurring only once. CDR1 is SGHRS and CDR2 is YFSETQ in the germline V gene. This CDR3 has 15 residues. V was clipped by 7 bases and J by 3 bases, with 17 bases between them. Cells sorted by CD45RO/CCR7/CD25/CD127/CD95/CD27 comprised CD4+ naive, central memory, regulatory and stem cell-like memory cells. The purity of all sorted populations exceeded 95%. This sample was taken from a study of beta chain features in type 1 diabetes. Study-wide findings and caveats: Within patients, naive, central memory and Treg TCRB repertoires seemed more similar than within healthy donors.

The sequencing sample was made of central memory CD4+ T cells from blood. This chain joins TRBV5-1 and TRBJ2-1; D call uncertain. The TCR was taken from a woman younger than 35 in good health. The CDR3 is CASQTGSSFYNEQFF. CDR3 nucleotides: TGCGCCAGCCAGACCGGGTCTTCTTTCTACAATGAGCAGTTCTTC. The full variable domain, its missing parts supplied by reference TRBV5-1 and TRBJ2-1, is KAGVTQTPRYLIKTRGQQVTLSCSPISGHRSVSWYQQTPGQGLQFLFEYFSETQRNKGNFPGRFSGRQFSNSRSEMNVSTLELGDSALYLCASQTGSSFYNEQFFGPGTRLTVL.